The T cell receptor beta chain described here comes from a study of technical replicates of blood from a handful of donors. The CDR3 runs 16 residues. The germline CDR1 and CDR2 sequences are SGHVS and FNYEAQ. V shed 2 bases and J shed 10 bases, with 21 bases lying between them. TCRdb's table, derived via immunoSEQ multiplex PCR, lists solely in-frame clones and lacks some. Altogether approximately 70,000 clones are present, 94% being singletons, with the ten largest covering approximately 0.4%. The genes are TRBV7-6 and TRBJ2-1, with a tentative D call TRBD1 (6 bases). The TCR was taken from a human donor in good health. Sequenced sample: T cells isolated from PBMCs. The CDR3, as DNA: TGTGCCAGCAGCTTACTTGCGTGGGGGCCTAATGGGGAGCAGTTCTTC. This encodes CASSLLAWGPNGEQFF.